The present T cell receptor beta chain was sequenced within a study of cytomegalovirus exposure and HLA in healthy donors. Study findings and constraints: Testing in vitro showed a few CMV-associated chains specific for CMV antigens. Analysis was carried out at a later point, and it linked a missense DCLRE1C variant to TCR beta V- and J-gene trimming.

With 60 Vbeta and 13 Jbeta primers, the PCR was carried out. Assay: immunoSEQ multiplex PCR; the TCRdb copy retains only in-frame clones and omits some. The sample includes about 170,000 clones, about three quarters seen only once; the top ten take roughly 2%. In the case of this clone: The antigen is unknown.

The germline CDR1 and CDR2 sequences are SGHRS and YFSETQ. V lost 3 bases and J lost 5, with 20 bases in between. CDR3 length: 17 amino acids. The rearrangement joins TRBV5-1 to TRBJ2-2; D may be TRBD2 (6 bases). Sequencing was performed on PBMCs. The TCR comes from a female donor in good health and CMV-seronegative. The CDR3 spells CASSSRVTSGSTGELFF. The CDR3 DNA reads as TGCGCCAGCAGCTCCCGCGTGACTAGTGGGTCTACCGGGGAGCTGTTTTTT.